One and the same sample provided the 30 T cell receptor beta chains below, sequenced in a study of pediatric ulcerative colitis. Libraries were prepared by immunoSEQ multiplex PCR; TCRdb keeps only in-frame clonotypes and omits some of them. The table records more than 45,000 clones, around 87% of them present only once. The sequenced material came from blood. The receptors originated from a boy aged 5-17 years who was a control in a study of pediatric ulcerative colitis.

The chain uses TRBV28 and TRBJ1-2; 8 positions agree with TRBD1. Germline values: CDR1 MDHEN, CDR2 SYDVKM. The ends lost 2 bases at V and 6 bases at J; junction bases unmatched: 5. CDR3 length: 14 residues. CDR3 DNA sequence: TGTGCCAGCAGTTTACCAGGGGGCTGGAATGGCTACACCTTC. Its translation: CASSLPGGWNGYTF.

The count of this clone is one. The chain links TRBV28 to TRBJ2-1; 8 bases are shared with TRBD2. CDR3 length: 15 amino acids. Germline V lookup: CDR1 MDHEN, CDR2 SYDVKM. The J segment lost 4 bases and the V segment lost 2 bases, leaving 4 bases of the junction unmatched. In DNA, the CDR3 is TGTGCCAGCAGTTTAAGGCGGGAGGTTTACAATGAGCAGTTCTTC. Protein sequence: CASSLRREVYNEQFF.

CDR3 sequence: CASSQGAGNSGNTIYF. CDR3 sequence (DNA): TGTGCCAGCAGCCAAGGGGCGGGCAATTCTGGAAACACCATATATTTT. The rearrangement joins TRBV2 to TRBJ1-3; TRBD1 might be the D (5 bases). V was clipped by 6 bases and J by 1 base, with 16 bases between them. Germline CDR1 is SNHLY and CDR2 is FYNNEI. The CDR3 totals 16 residues.

This sequence joins TRBV19 and TRBJ1-1; D gene uncertain. V was trimmed by 0 bases and J by 1 base, leaving 6 bases between them. The CDR3 is 14 amino acids. CDR1 and CDR2 from the germline V gene are LNHDA and SQIVND (reference sequence). The CDR3 loop is CASSIDTSNTEAFF. As DNA, the CDR3 is TGTGCCAGTAGTATAGACACGTCGAACACTGAAGCTTTCTTT.

The chain couples TRBV4-2 to TRBJ2-5, with 9 nucleotides matching TRBD2. Germline V gives CDR1 LGHNA, CDR2 YNFKEQ. V gave up 4 bases and J gave up 2 bases; unmatched junction bases: 8. CDR3 length: 16 amino acids. CDR3 nucleotides: TGTGCCAGCAGCCCACTAGCGGGCAAAGGTCAAGAGACCCAGTACTTC. Translated, it gives CASSPLAGKGQETQYF.

This chain joins TRBV19 and TRBJ1-2; D is perhaps TRBD1 (5 bases). Germline assignment: CDR1 LNHDA and CDR2 SQIVND (reference sequence). This CDR3 comprises 16 residues. V was shortened by 2 bases and J by 2 bases, with 15 bases between the two germline ends. CDR3 nucleotide sequence: TGTGCCAGTAGTATATTGACAGCCATACCAAACTATGGCTACACCTTC. Encoded protein: CASSILTAIPNYGYTF.

The V call is TRBV20-1, the J call TRBJ2-3; D gene uncertain. This CDR3 contains 11 residues. Germline V gives CDR1 DFQATT, CDR2 SNEGSKA (reference sequence). The V end lost 2 bases, the J end lost 6 bases, and 6 bases lay between the germline ends. The CDR3 sequence: CSARLGDTQYF. The DNA for the CDR3 is TGCAGTGCTAGATTGGGGGATACGCAGTATTTT.

This clone is a singleton in its sample. The gene calls are TRBV2 and TRBJ2-1; D possibly corresponds to TRBD1 (5 bases). In germline, CDR1 is SNHLY, CDR2 FYNNEI. Trimming stripped 6 bases from V and 9 bases from J, with 9 bases between. CDR3 length: 11 amino acids. The CDR3 is CASRGLSEQFF. The CDR3 DNA reads as TGTGCCAGCAGGGGGCTCTCTGAGCAGTTCTTC.

A single count supports this clone. In DNA form, the CDR3 reads TGTGCCGTTAACCGCGGACAGGGGGAGAATGAGCAGTTCTTC. This codes for CAVNRGQGENEQFF. The J gene is TRBJ2-1, the V gene TRBV10-3; TRBD1 matches at 10 bases. CDR3 length: 14 residues. Per the germline V gene, CDR1 is ENHRY and CDR2 is SYGVKD. V gave up 11 bases and J gave up 7 bases; unmatched junction bases: 11.

The chain uses TRBV7-3 and TRBJ1-1, with D hard to call. The CDR3 is made up of 15 amino acids. Germline CDR1 and CDR2: SGHTA and FQGTGA. Between the trimmed V and J ends, which lost 2 bases and 0 bases, there was a span of 10 bases. This chain's CDR3 is CASSLQPGMNTEAFF. CDR3 bases: TGTGCCAGCAGCTTACAACCGGGCATGAACACTGAAGCTTTCTTT.

This chain connects TRBV11-2 to TRBJ1-1; D unclear. Germline V gene lookup returns CDR1 SGHAT and CDR2 FQNNGV. V lost 4 bases, J lost 1 base, and 7 bases lay in between. The CDR3 contains 13 residues. The CDR3 DNA reads TGTGCCAGCAGCTCCGAAAGGAACACTGAAGCTTTCTTT. Its protein product is CASSSERNTEAFF. The entire variable domain, with the rest obtained from reference TRBV11-2 and TRBJ1-1, is as follows: EAGVAQSPRYKIIEKRQSVAFWCNPISGHATLYWYQQILGQGPKLLIQFQNNGVVDDSQLPKDRFSAERLKGVDSTLKIQPAKLEDSAVYLCASSSERNTEAFFGQGTRLTVV.

This chain joins TRBV7-2 and TRBJ2-1; D gene unclear. V shed 0 bases and J shed 3 bases, with 6 bases lying between them. In germline, CDR1 is SGHTA, CDR2 FQGNSA. This CDR3 has 14 amino acids. CDR3: CASSLATDYNEQFF. The CDR3, as DNA: TGTGCCAGCAGCTTAGCGACGGACTACAATGAGCAGTTCTTC.

The gene calls are TRBV11-2 and TRBJ1-2; 9 bases fit TRBD1. The germline V gene has CDR1 SGHAT and CDR2 FQNNGV. V shed 2 bases, J shed 6 bases, and the junction held 1 base outside the gene matches. The CDR3 has 13 residues. The DNA for the CDR3 is TGTGCCAGCAGCTTACGACAGGGGGATGGCTACACCTTC. It translates to CASSLRQGDGYTF.

V gene TRBV5-1 combines with J gene TRBJ2-3, with 7 positions matching TRBD2. V dropped 3 bases and J dropped 0; count of bases not matched to a gene: 4. The germline V gene has CDR1 SGHRS and CDR2 YFSETQ. The CDR3 has 15 amino acids. CDR3 coding DNA: TGCGCCAGCAGCTCGCTAGCGGCTAGCACAGATACGCAGTATTTT. This sequence encodes CASSSLAASTDTQYF.

The chain links TRBV18 to TRBJ2-7; D call uncertain. V gave up 3 bases and J gave up 6 bases, with 15 bases separating them. The CDR3 covers 14 residues. Germline V gene lookup returns CDR1 KGHSH and CDR2 LQKENI. The CDR3 spells CASSPTQVSSEQYF. The CDR3 DNA reads TGTGCCAGCTCACCTACCCAGGTGAGTTCCGAGCAGTACTTC.

The chain carries TRBV4-2 and TRBJ1-2; TRBD1 might be the D (6 bases). V was trimmed by 0 bases and J by 0 bases, leaving 14 bases between them. Germline V lookup: CDR1 LGHNA, CDR2 YNFKEQ. The CDR3 is 17 amino acids. This CDR3 is CASSQDGYRATNYGYTF. CDR3 in DNA: TGTGCCAGCAGCCAAGACGGGTACAGGGCGACTAACTATGGCTACACCTTC.

The rearrangement uses TRBV28 and TRBJ2-7, with D perhaps matching TRBD2 (5 bases). Germline loops: CDR1 MDHEN, CDR2 SYDVKM. V was trimmed by 10 bases and J by 0 bases, leaving 13 bases between them. This CDR3 comprises 13 residues. The CDR3 bases are TGTGCCATCCGTAGCGCGAGCTCCTACGAGCAGTACTTC. Protein: CAIRSASSYEQYF.

The chain has TRBV5-8 and TRBJ2-1; D unclear. V was trimmed by 0 bases and J by 9 bases, leaving 7 bases between them. The CDR3 is made up of 12 amino acids. CDR1 SGHTS and CDR2 YDEGEE come from the germline V gene. The CDR3 loop is CASSLGWGEQFF. The CDR3 nucleotides read TGTGCCAGCAGCTTGGGGTGGGGTGAGCAGTTCTTC.

The chain is built from TRBV6-5 and TRBJ2-1, with D uncertain. The CDR3 is made up of 15 amino acids. V was clipped by 7 bases and J by 6 bases, with 19 bases between them. Germline CDR1 MNHEY, CDR2 SVGAGI. The CDR3 is CASTTLGSVPNEQFF. The DNA of the CDR3 is TGTGCCAGCACTACCTTGGGGTCCGTTCCCAATGAGCAGTTCTTC.

This chain connects TRBV5-1 to TRBJ1-4; D is undetermined. CDR3 length: 16 residues. Germline V gene lookup returns CDR1 SGHRS and CDR2 YFSETQ. Trimming pared 2 bases from V and 4 bases from J, leaving 15 bases between. The CDR3 sequence: CASSLLPRSLNEKLFF. The CDR3 nucleotides are TGCGCCAGCAGCTTACTTCCCAGGAGCCTTAATGAAAAACTGTTTTTT.

J is TRBJ2-1 and V is TRBV5-1, with D perhaps TRBD2 (7 bases). Deletions cut 0 bases from V and 4 bases from J, with 14 bases between. This CDR3 has 16 residues. The germline V gene has CDR1 SGHRS and CDR2 YFSETQ. This CDR3 reads CASSLVFGGPYNEQFF. The CDR3 nucleotides read TGCGCCAGCAGCTTGGTGTTCGGGGGGCCATACAATGAGCAGTTCTTC.

The CDR3 DNA reads TGTGCCAGCAGTGGCTTACGGACAGCCCTTAACTATGGCTACACCTTC. The encoded protein is CASSGLRTALNYGYTF. The genes are TRBV9 and TRBJ1-2, with D possibly being TRBD1 (6 bases). The ends were cut back, 5 bases at V and 1 base at J, with 18 bases in the middle. The CDR3 is 16 residues long. Germline V gives CDR1 SGDLS, CDR2 YYNGEE.

This clone came up a few times. The chain links TRBV4-3 to TRBJ2-2; unclear D gene. CDR1 and CDR2 (germline): LGHNA, YSLEER. The CDR3 is 15 amino acids. V was trimmed by 1 base and J by 3 bases, leaving 9 bases between them. The CDR3 bases are TGCGCCAGCAGCCAAGTATCCGGGTACACCGGGGAGCTGTTTTTT. Its protein product is CASSQVSGYTGELFF.

This chain links TRBV10-1 with TRBJ1-1, with D tentatively TRBD1 (5 bases). V was pared by 11 bases and J by 6 bases, with 25 bases between. The CDR3 spans 15 residues. Germline CDR1 WNHNN, CDR2 SYGVQD (reference sequence). As DNA, the CDR3 is TGCGCCCGAACAAAAACGGGGGAAGTCAAATCTGAAGCTTTCTTT. It yields the protein CARTKTGEVKSEAFF.

The chain employs TRBV13 and TRBJ1-4; 11 bases are shared with TRBD1. CDR3 length: 15 amino acids. V was pared by 5 bases and J by 7 bases, with 6 bases of the junction left unmatched. Germline V CDR1 and CDR2: PRHDT, FYEKMQ (reference sequence). The CDR3 loop is CASSNVGTGGEKLFF. CDR3 nucleotides: TGTGCCAGCAGCAATGTGGGGACAGGGGGTGAAAAACTGTTTTTT. The variable domain in full, completed from reference TRBV13 and TRBJ1-4, reads AAGVIQSPRHLIKEKRETATLKCYPIPRHDTVYWYQQGPGQDPQFLISFYEKMQSDKGSIPDRFSAQQFSDYHSELNMSSLELGDSALYFCASSNVGTGGEKLFFGSGTQLSVL.

As for this clone: This specimen includes other DNA sequences encoding the same CDR3. The V call is TRBV5-1, the J call TRBJ1-5; D may be TRBD1 (5 bases). CDR3 length equals 14 residues. Per germline, CDR1 SGHRS and CDR2 YFSETQ. V lost 1 base and J lost 4, with 9 bases in between. The DNA of the CDR3 is TGCGCCAGCAGCTTGACAGGAGGAAATCAGCCCCAGCATTTT. It specifies CASSLTGGNQPQHF.

DNA of the CDR3: TGTGCCAGCAGTCTGGGGGCTCTCCTCGAGCAGTACTTC. Translated, it gives CASSLGALLEQYF. V usage is TRBV27 and J usage is TRBJ2-7, with D tentatively TRBD1 (6 bases). The CDR3 has 13 residues. In germline, CDR1 is MNHEY, CDR2 SMNVEV (reference sequence). V shed 5 bases and J shed 6 bases, with 14 bases lying between them.

The V and J genes are TRBV7-9 and TRBJ2-3; 14 nucleotides align to TRBD2. CDR1 and CDR2 (germline): SEHNR, FQNEAQ (reference sequence). This CDR3 contains 15 residues. With V trimmed by 4 bases and J by 5 bases, 2 bases remained unmatched. DNA for the CDR3: TGTGCCAGCAGCTCCGGACTAGCGGGAGGAGATACGCAGTATTTT. Protein sequence: CASSSGLAGGDTQYF. Combining the CDR3 with reference TRBV7-9 and TRBJ2-3 gives the whole variable domain DTGVSQNPRHKITKRGQNVTFRCDPISEHNRLYWYRQTLGQGPEFLTYFQNEAQLEKSRLLSDRFSAERPKGSFSTLEIQRTEQGDSAMYLCASSSGLAGGDTQYFGPGTRLTVL.

This clone was picked up a small number of times. The CDR3 DNA follows: TGTGCCAGCAGTTTGGAGGGACAGCGGAATGAAAAACTGTTTTTT. Protein: CASSLEGQRNEKLFF. V gene TRBV27 combines with J gene TRBJ1-4; TRBD1 aligns across 7 bases. The length of the CDR3 is 15 residues. Germline-derived CDR1 and CDR2 are MNHEY and SMNVEV (reference sequence). Trimming cost V 3 bases and J 5 bases; bases outside gene matches: 6.

The chain employs TRBV29-1 and TRBJ2-6; D perhaps matches TRBD1 (6 bases). Germline-derived CDR1 and CDR2 are SQVTM and ANQGSEA. V was trimmed by 3 bases and J by 2 bases, leaving 11 bases between them. The CDR3 runs 15 residues. The CDR3 DNA reads as TGCAGCGTTGAGCCTACAGGGACTGGGGCCAACGTCCTGACTTTC. It specifies CSVEPTGTGANVLTF.